The entry below gives a single T cell receptor beta chain sequence along with its context. Antigen unknown. Treatment described: roughly 10-day PBMC culture with coronavirus spike peptide pools or control peptides (ViraFEST assay). Negative selection enriched CD4+ T cells from cultures at 9 to 10 days. The CDR3 loop spans 17 amino acids. J was trimmed by 4 bases and V by 0 bases; bases with no gene match: 7. The germline CDR1 and CDR2 sequences are DFQATT and SNEGSKA (reference sequence). The sample belongs to a study of vaccination and CD4 T cells after COVID-19. Oncomine TCR Beta short-read sequencing was applied to DNA from cultured CD4+ T cells. Cultured CD4+ T cells were the source of extracted genomic DNA. TCRdb recomputed calls from the PCR reads with MiXCR, one row per CDR3 protein. This sample has about 8,600 distinct CDR3 sequences, with 32% found just once.

J is TRBJ2-7 and V is TRBV20-1, with 15 bases that match TRBD2. Sequencing was done on a sample of cultured CD4+ T cells from blood. The receptor was derived from a human donor with COVID-19. CDR3 loop: CSARDWTSGGALYEQYF. In DNA form, the CDR3 reads TGCAGTGCTAGAGATTGGACTAGCGGGGGGGCATTGTACGAGCAGTACTTC.